The 16 T cell receptor beta chains below all came from one sample that was sequenced in a study of blood T cell repertoires in COVID-19. TCRdb's table, derived via immunoSEQ multiplex PCR, lists solely in-frame clones and lacks some. The table shows roughly 190,000 clones, with 87% occurring only once. The sequencing input was PBMCs or T cells enriched from blood (not recorded which). All receptors come from a woman aged 25 to 39 who had recovered from COVID-19.

The V and J genes are TRBV9 and TRBJ1-2, with a possible D match to TRBD1 (6 bases). This CDR3 is 14 amino acids long. The V gene's germline CDR1 is SGDLS and CDR2 YYNGEE. Trimming pared 2 bases from V and 2 bases from J, leaving 10 bases between. The CDR3: CASSVGGTNYGYTF. The CDR3 nucleotides are TGTGCCAGCAGCGTTGGGGGCACCAACTATGGCTACACCTTC. The full variable domain, in which reference TRBV9 and TRBJ1-2 provide the parts outside the CDR3, is DSGVTQTPKHLITATGQRVTLRCSPRSGDLSVYWYQQSLDQGLQFLIQYYNGEERAKGNILERFSAQQFPDLHSELNLSSLELGDSALYFCASSVGGTNYGYTFGSGTRLTVV.

The V and J genes are TRBV7-3 and TRBJ2-3; 9 bases agree with TRBD2. CDR3 length equals 17 residues. Germline-derived CDR1 and CDR2 are SGHTA and FQGTGA. V shed 3 bases, J shed 6 bases, and the junction held 13 bases outside the gene matches. The CDR3 region is CASSFGPAGGLVDTQYF. Here the CDR3 DNA reads TGTGCCAGCAGCTTTGGTCCAGCGGGGGGTCTAGTTGATACGCAGTATTTT.

V is TRBV15 and J is TRBJ2-5, with D possibly matching TRBD2 (6 bases). The CDR3 contains 15 residues. Trimming cost V 0 bases and J 1 base, with 9 bases left between them. Germline CDR1 reads LNHNV; CDR2 reads YYDKDF (reference sequence). The CDR3 coding sequence is TGTGCCACCAGCAGAGACGGCGGGACCCAAGAGACCCAGTACTTC. This sequence encodes CATSRDGGTQETQYF.

This chain uses TRBV7-9 with TRBJ1-2; no clear D gene. This CDR3 contains 15 residues. The V gene's germline CDR1 is SEHNR and CDR2 FQNEAQ (reference sequence). V was clipped by 5 bases and J by 8 bases, with 21 bases between them. This CDR3 reads CASSLGDAGIGGYTF. Written as DNA, the CDR3 is TGTGCCAGCAGCCTCGGAGATGCGGGAATCGGCGGCTACACCTTC.

This clone was recorded only once. V is TRBV7-3 and J is TRBJ1-1; no definite D call. The germline V gene encodes CDR1 SGHTA and CDR2 FQGTGA. Between the trimmed V and J ends, which lost 1 base and 7 bases, there was a span of 10 bases. This CDR3 comprises 13 residues. The CDR3 coding sequence is TGTGCCAGCAGCTTAATAGCCGGCGGTGAAGCTTTCTTT. It translates to CASSLIAGGEAFF.

This clone was counted a few times. With a much larger clone just one base away, this may be a read error. The J gene is TRBJ1-2, the V gene TRBV7-2; TRBD1 matches at 7 bases. This CDR3 is built from 13 residues. Germline CDR1 and CDR2: SGHTA and FQGNSA. V was pared by 3 bases and J by 4 bases, with 2 bases of the junction left unmatched. The CDR3 sequence: CASSFRDSYGYTF. The CDR3, as DNA: TGTGCCAGCAGCTTCCGGGACAGCTATGGCTACACCTTC.

The chain carries TRBV9 and TRBJ1-1; tentatively, D is TRBD1 (5 bases). The CDR3 consists of 18 residues. The V gene's germline CDR1 is SGDLS and CDR2 YYNGEE. The V gene lost 3 bases and the J gene lost 0 bases, with 21 bases spanning the gap. The DNA for the CDR3 is TGTGCCAGCAGCGCGTGGGGAGGGGCCATTGATTTGAACACTGAAGCTTTCTTT. Amino acid sequence: CASSAWGGAIDLNTEAFF. Using reference TRBV9 and TRBJ1-1 for the parts outside the CDR3, the full variable domain is DSGVTQTPKHLITATGQRVTLRCSPRSGDLSVYWYQQSLDQGLQFLIQYYNGEERAKGNILERFSAQQFPDLHSELNLSSLELGDSALYFCASSAWGGAIDLNTEAFFGQGTRLTVV.

This chain uses TRBV6-6 with TRBJ2-7; TRBD2 matches 8 bases. V shed 2 bases, J shed 5 bases, and the junction held 2 bases outside the gene matches. The CDR3 extends over 13 amino acids. CDR1 and CDR2 (germline): MNHNY, SVGAGI (reference sequence). The CDR3 here is CASSYGTRDEQYF. For the CDR3, the DNA is TGTGCCAGCAGTTACGGGACTAGGGACGAGCAGTACTTC.

CDR3 DNA sequence: TGTGCCAGCAGTGAACGAGGATCAGTGGATAGGGCTTTCTTT. It yields the protein CASSERGSVDRAFF. The gene calls are TRBV25-1 and TRBJ1-1, with unresolved D. The CDR3 loop spans 14 amino acids. Trimming took off 2 bases at V and 11 bases at J, with 18 bases between the two ends. The germline gives CDR1 MGHDK, CDR2 SYGVNS.

This chain joins TRBV11-3 and TRBJ2-2; 12 positions match TRBD2. Germline V gene sequence: CDR1 SGHNT, CDR2 YENEEA. The CDR3 loop spans 17 amino acids. The V and J ends lost 3 bases and 10 bases, in that order; junction bases with no gene match: 12. The CDR3 sequence is CASSFGILAGGREELFF. The CDR3 region has the DNA TGTGCCAGCAGCTTTGGGATTCTAGCGGGAGGGCGGGAGGAGCTGTTTTTT.

V gene TRBV7-8 combines with J gene TRBJ2-7, with D possibly TRBD2 on 5 matching bases. This CDR3 region has 17 residues. Germline loops: CDR1 SGHVS, CDR2 FQNEAQ. The V end lost 0 bases, the J end lost 7 bases, and 22 bases lay between the germline ends. CDR3 in DNA: TGTGCCAGCAGCTTAGCGTTGAAATCTGGCCGATCGGGGGAGCAGTACTTC. Its protein is CASSLALKSGRSGEQYF.

The genes are TRBV6-2 or TRBV6-3 and TRBJ1-1; TRBD1 might be the D (6 bases). Germline V gives CDR1 MNHEY, CDR2 SVGEGT. The CDR3 loop spans 12 amino acids. V was trimmed by 6 bases and J by 6 bases, leaving 11 bases between them. This chain's CDR3 is CASSRTVSEAFF. CDR3 DNA sequence: TGTGCCAGCAGCAGGACAGTCTCTGAAGCTTTCTTT.

The chain is built from TRBV19 and TRBJ1-1; 8 bases match TRBD1. V was pared by 5 bases and J by 1 base, with 12 bases of the junction left unmatched. The germline V gene encodes CDR1 LNHDA and CDR2 SQIVND (reference sequence). The CDR3 loop spans 17 amino acids. The CDR3, as DNA: TGTGCCAGTAGTGCCCCGACAGGGGCGCTGCGGAACACTGAAGCTTTCTTT. Residues: CASSAPTGALRNTEAFF.

The chain carries TRBV2 and TRBJ1-2; TRBD1 is a possible D gene (5 bases). V lost 5 bases to trimming and J lost 4 bases, with 11 bases between them. The CDR3 is 13 amino acids. The germline CDR1 and CDR2 sequences are SNHLY and FYNNEI. The CDR3 is CASSLTDSYGYTF. CDR3 nucleotides: TGTGCCAGCAGTCTTACCGACAGCTATGGCTACACCTTC.

The J gene is TRBJ1-1, the V gene TRBV25-1; D is uncertain. CDR1 and CDR2 from the germline V gene are MGHDK and SYGVNS. Trimming removed 7 bases at V and 1 base at J, with 4 bases between. The CDR3 is 11 amino acids. In DNA form, the CDR3 reads TGTGCCAGCATAGCGAACACTGAAGCTTTCTTT. Its translation: CASIANTEAFF.

CDR3 coding DNA: TGTGCCAGCAGCCAAGGCAGGGGGACAGGGGAAGAGACCCAGTACTTC. This gives the protein CASSQGRGTGEETQYF. The rearrangement joins TRBV4-2 to TRBJ2-5; TRBD1 matches at 10 bases. The junction had 5 bases not matched to a gene; V was cut back by 1 base and J by 3 bases. From germline, CDR1 is LGHNA and CDR2 YNFKEQ. CDR3 length: 16 amino acids.